One sample yielded the 16 T cell receptor beta chains listed below, sequenced in a study of T cell repertoires in aging, cancer and after chemotherapy (dated by TCRdb to the late 2010s). Instead of sorted cells or RNA, genomic DNA extracted from peripheral blood served as the source for amplifying TCR beta rearrangements. These reads were obtained on an Illumina MiSeq. Rearranged TRB sequences spanning V, D and J segments were amplified in a multiplex touch-down PCR with a mixed TRB-A/B primer pool. Through fastp at Q25 and MiXCR, TCRdb rebuilt clones from the public reads, retaining in-frame beta chains. Each record represents a unique CDR3 protein, reported with the most common genes and DNA among its rows. The sample includes 12,000 or so distinct CDR3 sequences, with roughly 28% observed a single time. Of the sample, 2.6% is held by the ten largest clones. Sequencing was done on a sample of blood. These TCRs come from a human donor in good health.

This clonotype has just a few counts. The J gene is TRBJ2-3, the V gene TRBV11-2, with a tentative D call TRBD1 (5 bases). The CDR3 has 15 residues. Germline assignment: CDR1 SGHAT and CDR2 FQNNGV. V dropped 0 bases and J dropped 1 base, with 8 bases sitting between them. The CDR3 sequence: CASSLEWGGTDTQYF. The CDR3 nucleotides read TGTGCCAGCAGCTTAGAATGGGGCGGCACAGATACGCAGTATTTT. Drawing the rest from reference TRBV11-2 and TRBJ2-3, the complete variable domain is EAGVAQSPRYKIIEKRQSVAFWCNPISGHATLYWYQQILGQGPKLLIQFQNNGVVDDSQLPKDRFSAERLKGVDSTLKIQPAKLEDSAVYLCASSLEWGGTDTQYFGPGTRLTVL.

This clonotype was detected only a few times. The chain couples TRBV6-5 to TRBJ2-3; D unclear. Germline CDR1 reads MNHEY; CDR2 reads SVGAGI. Trimming stripped 4 bases from V and 4 bases from J, with 9 bases between. This CDR3 region has 13 residues. The CDR3 DNA follows: TGTGCCAGCAGTTCCCCCTCGCCAGATACGCAGTATTTT. It encodes CASSSPSPDTQYF.

This clonotype counts as medium-sized. CDR3 in DNA: TGTGCCTGGAGGGCCGGGACAGGGATCAACACCATATATTTT. It translates to CAWRAGTGINTIYF. The chain links TRBV30 to TRBJ1-3, with 9 positions matching TRBD1. The CDR3 extends over 14 amino acids. Trimming at V came to 3 bases and at J to 7 bases, leaving 7 bases not matched to a gene. Germline V lookup: CDR1 GTSNPN, CDR2 SVGIG (reference sequence).

This clonotype was recorded a few times. CDR3 coding DNA: TGTGCCAGCAGCTTGGGACCGGGACAGGTTAGCAATCAGCCCCAGCATTTT. Amino acid sequence: CASSLGPGQVSNQPQHF. V usage is TRBV5-6 and J usage is TRBJ1-5, with 8 nucleotides matching TRBD1. CDR3 length: 17 amino acids. V was clipped by 0 bases and J by 0 bases; unmatched bases: 5. Germline values: CDR1 SGHDT, CDR2 YYEEEE.

This clonotype is medium-sized (0.01 to 0.1%). This sequence joins TRBV6-5 and TRBJ1-3; TRBD1 is a possible D gene (5 bases). The germline CDR1 and CDR2 sequences are MNHEY and SVGAGI. This CDR3 contains 16 residues. Trimming shortened V by 4 bases and J by 0 bases, and 13 bases separated the two germline ends. The DNA for the CDR3 is TGTGCCAGCAGTTGGGGGACGACGGGCTCTGGAAACACCATATATTTT. Its translation: CASSWGTTGSGNTIYF.

The J gene is TRBJ2-5, the V gene TRBV7-2, with 11 bases matching TRBD1. Germline trimming cut 6 bases from V and 4 bases from J; bases unmatched to any gene: 1. The germline V gene encodes CDR1 SGHTA and CDR2 FQGNSA. The CDR3 has 13 residues. The CDR3 bases are TGTGCCAGCAGAGGGACAGGGGGAGAGACCCAGTACTTC. Protein sequence: CASRGTGGETQYF.

This clonotype is categorized as medium-sized (0.01 to 0.1%). The chain links TRBV6-5 to TRBJ2-7; D may match TRBD1 or TRBD2 (7 bases each). CDR3 length: 19 amino acids. Germline loops: CDR1 MNHEY, CDR2 SVGAGI. The germline V and J ends were trimmed by 6 bases and 2 bases, with 29 bases remaining between them. The CDR3 is CASSRYHQGGGGWTYEQYF. CDR3 nucleotides: TGTGCCAGCAGCCGATATCACCAGGGGGGCGGGGGCTGGACCTACGAGCAGTACTTC.

Within the sample, this clonotype is medium-sized. The chain recombines TRBV6-1 with TRBJ1-6, with 9 positions matching TRBD1. CDR1 and CDR2 from the germline V gene are MNHNS and SASEGT. The CDR3 is made up of 14 amino acids. Trimming took 10 bases from V and 7 from J; bases not matched to a gene: 8. CDR3 nucleotide sequence: TGTGCCACCGGGCAGGGACAGGGCAATTCACCCCTCCACTTT. Translated: CATGQGQGNSPLHF.

This clonotype was observed a few times. The J gene is TRBJ2-1, the V gene TRBV6-2 or TRBV6-3, with D perhaps TRBD2 (6 bases). Trimming removed 6 bases at V and 3 bases at J, with 12 bases between. The CDR3 is 14 residues long. Germline V gives CDR1 MNHEY, CDR2 SVGEGT. CDR3 in DNA: TGTGCCAGCAGACTGGACTACCTCTACAATGAGCAGTTCTTC. Protein: CASRLDYLYNEQFF.

The gene calls are TRBV6-5 and TRBJ2-3; 9 nucleotides agree with TRBD1. The CDR3 loop spans 17 amino acids. V lost 6 bases and J lost 2; bases outside the gene matches: 12. Germline loops: CDR1 MNHEY, CDR2 SVGAGI. This chain's CDR3 is CASRPLVGTGNTDTQYF. CDR3 in DNA: TGTGCCAGCAGGCCACTAGTCGGGACAGGGAACACAGATACGCAGTATTTT.

About this clonotype: The limits of the CDR3 on the DNA are not certain, so only TCRdb's listed CDR3 is given. The chain employs TRBV7-5 and TRBJ1-1. TRBV7-5 is noted as a pseudogene. The length of the CDR3 is 13 amino acids, counting both ends. The CDR3 loop is CISVSEATKVAFF.

The chain is built from TRBV5-5 and TRBJ2-3; D is unresolved. Germline V lookup: CDR1 SGHKS, CDR2 YYEKEE (reference sequence). The ends were cut back, 3 bases at V and 3 bases at J, with 5 bases in the middle. This CDR3 spans 12 amino acids. CDR3 DNA: TGTGCCAGCAGCTCCGCGACAGATACGCAGTATTTT. Translation gives CASSSATDTQYF.

Notes on this clonotype: This sequence may be a read error, since a much larger clone differs from it by one base. This rearrangement joins TRBV6-6 to TRBJ1-2, with a weak D call TRBD1 (6 bases). Germline values: CDR1 MNHNY, CDR2 SVGAGI (reference sequence). V was pared by 10 bases and J by 9 bases, with 24 bases between. The CDR3 sequence is 14 residues long. Written as DNA, the CDR3 is TGTGCCACTTATCGACCGGGACAAGTAGAACGCTACACCTTC. Amino acids: CATYRPGQVERYTF.

This clonotype occurred a few times. The J gene is TRBJ1-2, the V gene TRBV5-1; TRBD1 aligns across 8 bases. Germline V gene lookup returns CDR1 SGHRS and CDR2 YFSETQ. The CDR3 totals 15 residues. V lost 4 bases and J lost 4; bases outside the gene matches: 9. The CDR3 sequence is CASSLRQGKGYGYTF. The DNA of the CDR3 is TGCGCCAGCAGCCTCCGACAGGGGAAGGGCTATGGCTACACCTTC.

By frequency in the sample, this clonotype is medium-sized. The chain joins TRBV19 to TRBJ1-6, with D hard to call. The CDR3 contains 13 residues. The V gene's germline CDR1 is LNHDA and CDR2 SQIVND (reference sequence). With 8 bases removed from V and 7 bases from J, the gap between germline ends came to 12 bases. CDR3 residues: CASVGVGNSPLHF. The CDR3 DNA reads TGTGCCAGTGTCGGGGTGGGCAATTCACCCCTCCACTTT.

This clonotype was detected only a few times. The chain joins TRBV28 to TRBJ1-1, with D hard to call. The CDR3 runs 15 residues. V was clipped by 5 bases and J by 0 bases, with 13 bases between them. CDR1 and CDR2 from the germline V gene are MDHEN and SYDVKM. The CDR3 bases are TGTGCCAGCAGTAAGGGCTATACCATGAACACTGAAGCTTTCTTT. Its protein product is CASSKGYTMNTEAFF.